A selection of T cell receptor beta chains follows, all from one sample in a study of beta chain features in type 1 diabetes. Method: immunoSEQ multiplex PCR; TCRdb's copy keeps in-frame clones and lacks some. Of hundreds of thousands of clones listed, around 30% are singletons. The sequencing sample was made of naive CD4+ T cells from blood. The receptors here all came from a man aged 18 to 30 in good health. Each CDR3 is given with its conserved first and last residue. Fields, in order: V gene, CDR3 protein.

TRBV29-1	CSVSFSGANVLTF
TRBV9	CASSPRGQGGSYEQYF
TRBV2	CASSDGASGTKAYEQYF
TRBV18	CASSPVTFELQF
TRBV29-1	CSVEDSTGHEQYF
TRBV4-1	CASSPTGANTEAFF
TRBV5-6	CASSPHRVYEQYF
TRBV7-7	CASSPLGRSTDTQYF
TRBV6-1	CASNGGGAGETQYF
TRBV18	CASSPTLNNEQFF
TRBV18	CASSQGTGLAGIYEQYF
TRBV29-1	CSVGTGRTGELFF
TRBV5-1	CASSPRRSGSHETQYF
TRBV30	CAWSRVEPQHF
TRBV29-1	CSVAPQGLAINEQFF
TRBV30	CASSRAYNEQFF
TRBV5-4	CASSLRAGDTEAFF
TRBV5-4	CASSLAGGPSYEQYF
TRBV28	CASRDRGNYEQYF
TRBV29-1	CSGGDPTDTQYF
TRBV7-2	CASSLTSGSLYEQYF
TRBV7-8	CASSWRLPQETQYF
TRBV20-1	CSASDINTQYF
TRBV4-3	CASSQRRESGIQYF
TRBV7-2	CASHRGHGEETQYF
TRBV7-6	CASSLANGRQFF